These 7 T cell receptor beta chains originate from one sample sequenced in a study of T cell repertoires in cytomegalovirus infection. MiXCR, run by TCRdb on the reads, gives a single entry per CDR3 protein. There are about 55,000 distinct CDR3 sequences in the sample; over 15% occur only once, and 55% to 65% lies in the top ten. The antigens for these receptors are not known. The material was CD8+ T cells from cultured PBMCs, obtained from culture after CMV antigen stimulation. These receptors all stem from a human donor in good health (CMV status not recorded). Some clones in this sample may be carry-over from other donors' samples.

A few counts support this clonotype. Just one base apart from a much larger clone, this may be a read error. The J gene is TRBJ1-5, the V gene TRBV12-3 or TRBV12-4; D call uncertain. V lost 2 bases and J 0 bases, leaving 5 bases between the germline ends. CDR3 length equals 14 residues. CDR3 coding DNA: TGTGCCAGCAGTTTAAGGTCTAGCAATCAGCCCCAGCATTTT. Protein sequence: CASSLRSSNQPQHF.

The V gene is TRBV11-2, the J gene TRBJ2-1, with D unclear. The CDR3 extends over 15 amino acids. In germline, CDR1 is SGHAT, CDR2 FQNNGV. V lost 5 bases and J 0 bases, leaving 11 bases between the germline ends. The CDR3, as DNA: TGTGCCAGCAGCATGACTTACCTCTCCTACAATGAGCAGTTCTTC. Translated, it gives CASSMTYLSYNEQFF. Variable domain in full (rest from reference TRBV11-2 and TRBJ2-1): EAGVAQSPRYKIIEKRQSVAFWCNPISGHATLYWYQQILGQGPKLLIQFQNNGVVDDSQLPKDRFSAERLKGVDSTLKIQPAKLEDSAVYLCASSMTYLSYNEQFFGPGTRLTVL.

The V and J genes are TRBV7-6 and TRBJ1-5; 7 bases map to TRBD1. This CDR3 has 17 residues. CDR1 is SGHVS and CDR2 is FNYEAQ in the germline V gene. With 5 bases clipped from V and 6 bases from J, the junction kept 16 bases outside the gene matches. This CDR3 is CASSPRAGQVRGQPQHF. CDR3 nucleotides: TGTGCCAGCAGCCCGCGCGCAGGACAGGTGCGTGGTCAGCCCCAGCATTTT.

This clonotype is termed medium-sized. The CDR3 reads CASSYGLAVNEQFF. The CDR3 DNA is TGTGCCAGCAGTTACGGGCTAGCGGTAAATGAGCAGTTCTTC. The chain is built from TRBV6-2 or TRBV6-3 and TRBJ2-1; 7 bases match TRBD2. The CDR3 contains 14 residues. V lost 2 bases and J lost 7; bases outside the gene matches: 5. The germline V gene encodes CDR1 MNHEY and CDR2 SVGEGT.

This clonotype appeared a few times. The V call is TRBV7-9, the J call TRBJ1-5, with D possibly being TRBD1 (5 bases). CDR1 is SEHNR, CDR2 FQNEAQ, per germline (reference sequence). V shed 7 bases and J shed 3 bases, with 10 bases lying between them. The CDR3 sequence is 13 residues long. CDR3 loop: CASNDSPNQPQHF. The CDR3 coding sequence is TGTGCCAGCAACGACAGCCCCAATCAGCCCCAGCATTTT.

This clonotype was counted only a few times. V usage is TRBV10-3 and J usage is TRBJ1-2, with TRBD1 as a possible D gene (6 bases). The CDR3 runs 14 residues. In germline, CDR1 is ENHRY, CDR2 SYGVKD. V shed 2 bases and J shed 2 bases, with 9 bases lying between them. CDR3 sequence: CAISEGQLNYGYTF. The CDR3 DNA sequence: TGTGCCATCAGTGAGGGACAGCTCAACTATGGCTACACCTTC.

This clonotype was observed a few times. V usage is TRBV4-2 and J usage is TRBJ2-7; D is perhaps TRBD2 (5 bases). This CDR3 is built from 14 residues. V dropped 4 bases and J dropped 3 bases, with 13 bases sitting between them. The germline CDR1 and CDR2 sequences are LGHNA and YNFKEQ. CDR3 nucleotide sequence: TGTGCCAGCAGCCTCCTGGGTGCGGGCTACGAGCAGTACTTC. It specifies CASSLLGAGYEQYF.